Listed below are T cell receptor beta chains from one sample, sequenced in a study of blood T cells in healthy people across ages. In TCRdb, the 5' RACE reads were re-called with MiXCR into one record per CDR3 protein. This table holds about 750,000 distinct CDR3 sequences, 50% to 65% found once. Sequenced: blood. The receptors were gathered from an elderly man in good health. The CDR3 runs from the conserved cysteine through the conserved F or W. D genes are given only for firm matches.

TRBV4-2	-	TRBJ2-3	CASSQAAGEDRYAYF
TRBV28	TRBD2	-	CASSLAGGPIETQYF
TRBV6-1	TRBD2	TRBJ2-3	CASNSPPGAGGTGGRYAYF
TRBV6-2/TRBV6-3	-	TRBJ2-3	CASSYPRRGLADTQYF
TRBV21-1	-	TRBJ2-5	CASRIYRQGVSPETQYF
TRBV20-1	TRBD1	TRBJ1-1	CRGGSANTEAFF
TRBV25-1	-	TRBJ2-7	CASSYTYEQYF
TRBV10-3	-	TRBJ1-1	CAISDRRGRPEAFF
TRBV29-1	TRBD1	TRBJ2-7	CSVLLTGTGSYEQYF
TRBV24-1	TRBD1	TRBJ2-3	CATSEYGTGDTDTQYF
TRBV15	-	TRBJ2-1	CATSRDRVGSEQFF
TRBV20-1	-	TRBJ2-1	CSADPHKAGWNEQFF
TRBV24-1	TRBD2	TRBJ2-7	CATGPSGDTYEQYF
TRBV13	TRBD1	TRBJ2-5	CASSLGLRGPGETQYF
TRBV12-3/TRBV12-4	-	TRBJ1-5	CASSRGSVNQPQHF
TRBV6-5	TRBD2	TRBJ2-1	CASSDNSGSAQFF
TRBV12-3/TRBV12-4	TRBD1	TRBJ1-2	CASRLITGGSGYTF
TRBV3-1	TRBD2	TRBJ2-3	CASSQPAGERYAYF
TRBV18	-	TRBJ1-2	CASSPLEGANYGYTF
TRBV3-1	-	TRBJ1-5	CASSRSGGGQPQHF
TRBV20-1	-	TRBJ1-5	CSATAGGNNQPQHF
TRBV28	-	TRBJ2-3	CASTPGFPDAQYF
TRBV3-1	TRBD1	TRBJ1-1	CASSHRDRQAFF
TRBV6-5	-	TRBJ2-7	CASSYSISGTRFSRSYEQYF
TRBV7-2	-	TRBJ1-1	CASSARPQGSTEAFF
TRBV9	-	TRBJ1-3	CASSVVGEAPGNTIYF
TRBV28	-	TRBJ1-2	CASRQNRDSWGYTF
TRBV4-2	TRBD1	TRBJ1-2	CATRDRVYGYTF
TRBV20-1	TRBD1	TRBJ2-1	CSARGLNRGIGRRQFF
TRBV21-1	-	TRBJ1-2	CASSKASGLGYTF
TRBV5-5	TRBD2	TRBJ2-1	CASSTGLASGHRSSYNEQFF
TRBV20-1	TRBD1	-	CSASGTGVASNIQYF
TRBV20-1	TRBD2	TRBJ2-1	CSAPQGTRGNEQFF
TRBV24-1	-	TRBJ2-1	CATSDPGPDGNEQFF
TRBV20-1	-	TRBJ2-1	CSAPRLTGWNNEQFF
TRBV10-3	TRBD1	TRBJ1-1	CAISTTGTGDAFF
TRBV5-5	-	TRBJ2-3	CASSRLPTGASDTQYF
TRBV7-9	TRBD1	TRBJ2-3	CASSFGAGTGGATDTQYF
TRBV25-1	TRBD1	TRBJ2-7	CASSALQGKGSCEQYF
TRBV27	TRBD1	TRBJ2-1	CASSLGQGGGNEQFF
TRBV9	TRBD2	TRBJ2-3	CASSVGSSGRAPDTQYF
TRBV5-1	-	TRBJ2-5	CASSQDLPGEQYF
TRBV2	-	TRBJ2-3	CASSEEQVGDGTQYF
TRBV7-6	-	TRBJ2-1	CASSLERGGGNEQFF
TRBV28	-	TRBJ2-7	CASSMSGGRAGEQYF
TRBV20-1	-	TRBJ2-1	CSARTGPFHSEQFF
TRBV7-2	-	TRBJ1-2	CASSYRQAYGYTF
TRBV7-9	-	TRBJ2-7	CASSFDYNEQYF
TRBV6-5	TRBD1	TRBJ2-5	CASSRRTGQQETQYF
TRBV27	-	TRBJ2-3	CASSLGGWTNTQYF
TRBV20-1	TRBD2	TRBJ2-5	CSARESTSGLETQYF
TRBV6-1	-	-	CASSDLTDEQYF
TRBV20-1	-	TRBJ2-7	CSARAEAARGQYF
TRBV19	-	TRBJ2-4	CAGSINAKNIQYF
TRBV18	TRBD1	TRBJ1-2	CASSPGAGGDYGYTF
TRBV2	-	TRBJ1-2	CASSAEGLDGYTF
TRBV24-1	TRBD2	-	CATSDGTSGGYEQYF
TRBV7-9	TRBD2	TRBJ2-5	CASSLGPASGKETQYF
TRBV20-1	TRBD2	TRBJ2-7	CSARDGTSAVFEQYF